This T cell receptor beta chain originates from a study of response to subunit inactivated influenza vaccine. Overall study findings and caveats: Each seasonal influenza vaccination, the authors suggested, recruits few new T cells.

TCRdb reanalysed the RT-PCR reads using MiXCR and keeps one entry per CDR3 protein. The sample lists about 300,000 distinct CDR3 sequences, approximately 23% seen once, with about a tenth in the top ten. This clonotype appeared a few times. As yet, its antigen is unknown. Germline V CDR1 and CDR2: SQVTM, ANQGSEA. The ends lost 1 base at V and 3 bases at J; junction bases unmatched: 3. The CDR3 is 15 amino acids. Source: PBMCs from blood, taken 21 months after vaccination. The V call is TRBV29-1, the J call TRBJ2-1, with TRBD2 matching over 10 bases. This receptor was obtained from a man between 50 and 75 years old who received an inactivated influenza vaccine. The CDR3 bases are TGCAGCGTTGAAGGTTTAGCGGGAGGCTACAATGAGCAGTTCTTC. Translated, it gives CSVEGLAGGYNEQFF.